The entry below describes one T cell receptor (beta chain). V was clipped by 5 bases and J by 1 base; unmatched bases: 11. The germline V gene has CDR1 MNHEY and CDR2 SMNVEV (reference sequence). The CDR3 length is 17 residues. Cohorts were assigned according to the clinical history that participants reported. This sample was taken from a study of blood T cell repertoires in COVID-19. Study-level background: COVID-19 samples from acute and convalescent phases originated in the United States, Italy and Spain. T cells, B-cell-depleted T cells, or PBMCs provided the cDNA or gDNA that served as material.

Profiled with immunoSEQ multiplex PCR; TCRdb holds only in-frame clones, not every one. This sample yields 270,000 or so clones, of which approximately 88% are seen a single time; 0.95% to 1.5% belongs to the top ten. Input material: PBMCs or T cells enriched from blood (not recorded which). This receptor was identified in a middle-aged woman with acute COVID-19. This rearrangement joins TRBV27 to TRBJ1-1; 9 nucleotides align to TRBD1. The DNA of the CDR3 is TGTGCCAGCAGTCCGGACAGGGGACCTGGGGGGAACACTGAAGCTTTCTTT. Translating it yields CASSPDRGPGGNTEAFF.